A selection of T cell receptor beta chains follows, all from one sample in a study of T cell repertoires in cytomegalovirus infection. A single record per CDR3 protein comes from TCRdb applying MiXCR to the reads. The top ten hold 1.5% to 2% of the sample, which has 200,000 to 300,000 distinct CDR3 sequences, more than 9% seen once. The sample comprised PBMCs. The receptors shown here come from a human donor in good health (CMV status not recorded). Some clones in this sample may be carry-over from other donors' samples. Each CDR3 is given with its conserved first and last residue. Fields, in order: D gene, J gene, CDR3 length, V gene, clone size, CDR3 DNA, CDR3 protein. The D gene is left open where the match is weak. Not all rows give a size; the values are once, few, many and, for expanded clones, a class.

d_gene: .
j_gene: TRBJ1-5
len: 15
v_gene: TRBV2
abundance: .
CDR3nt: TGTGCCAGCAGTACCCGACACCAACCCAATCAGCCCCAGCATTTT
CDR3aa: CASSTRHQPNQPQHF

d_gene: TRBD2
j_gene: TRBJ2-3
len: 17
v_gene: TRBV5-4
abundance: .
CDR3nt: TGTGCCAGCGGCTTGCCTAGCGGGGTTTCTAGCACAGATACGCAGTATTTT
CDR3aa: CASGLPSGVSSTDTQYF

d_gene: .
j_gene: TRBJ2-1
len: 13
v_gene: TRBV7-2
abundance: many
CDR3nt: TGTGCCAGCAGCTTTTCGGGGGTGAATGAGCAGTTCTTC
CDR3aa: CASSFSGVNEQFF

d_gene: TRBD2
j_gene: TRBJ2-6
len: 19
v_gene: TRBV5-4
abundance: many
CDR3nt: TGTGCCAGCAGTCCCGGTGGTAGCGGGGGCCGCTCTGGGGCCAACGTCCTGACTTTC
CDR3aa: CASSPGGSGGRSGANVLTF

d_gene: TRBD1
j_gene: TRBJ2-2
len: 15
v_gene: TRBV20-1
abundance: few
CDR3nt: TGCAGTGCGAGTCCAGGACAGGGCAGGACCGGGGAGCTGTTTTTT
CDR3aa: CSASPGQGRTGELFF

d_gene: TRBD1
j_gene: TRBJ1-2
len: 14
v_gene: TRBV7-2
abundance: many
CDR3nt: TGTGCCAGCAGCTTACCAGGGGGTAACTATGGCTACACCTTC
CDR3aa: CASSLPGGNYGYTF

d_gene: .
j_gene: TRBJ1-1
len: 13
v_gene: TRBV7-8
abundance: many
CDR3nt: TGTGCCAGCAGCTTAGGGCAGGGCACTGAAGCTTTCTTT
CDR3aa: CASSLGQGTEAFF

d_gene: .
j_gene: TRBJ1-5
len: 15
v_gene: TRBV10-3
abundance: .
CDR3nt: TGTGCCATCAGCTCACAGGGATCGAGCAATCAGCCCCAGCATTTT
CDR3aa: CAISSQGSSNQPQHF

d_gene: TRBD1
j_gene: TRBJ2-2
len: 14
v_gene: TRBV10-3
abundance: .
CDR3nt: TGTGCCATCAGCCTCCGGGACAGCACCGGGGAGCTGTTTTTT
CDR3aa: CAISLRDSTGELFF

d_gene: TRBD1
j_gene: TRBJ2-7
len: 15
v_gene: TRBV6-2/TRBV6-3
abundance: many
CDR3nt: TGTGCCAGCAGTTCTCCGGGACAGTCCTCCTACGAGCAGTACTTC
CDR3aa: CASSSPGQSSYEQYF

d_gene: .
j_gene: TRBJ1-4
len: 17
v_gene: TRBV15
abundance: .
CDR3nt: TGTGCCACCAGCAGAGATCTGGGGGGGCAGGGCAGCGAAAAACTGTTTTTT
CDR3aa: CATSRDLGGQGSEKLFF

d_gene: .
j_gene: TRBJ2-7
len: 13
v_gene: TRBV20-1
abundance: once
CDR3nt: TGCAGTGCTAGAGGGGGGGAGACCTACGAGCAGTACTTC
CDR3aa: CSARGGETYEQYF

d_gene: TRBD1
j_gene: TRBJ1-2
len: 15
v_gene: TRBV14
abundance: .
CDR3nt: TGTGCCAGCAGCCCTTCCTCCGGGACAGGGATTCCCTACACCTTC
CDR3aa: CASSPSSGTGIPYTF

d_gene: TRBD1
j_gene: TRBJ1-2
len: 17
v_gene: TRBV7-2
abundance: many
CDR3nt: TGTGCCAGCAGCTTAGCCCATAGGGACAGCGGGCAGTACGGCTACACCTTC
CDR3aa: CASSLAHRDSGQYGYTF

d_gene: .
j_gene: TRBJ1-6
len: 14
v_gene: TRBV6-1
abundance: .
CDR3nt: TGTGCCACCAGGCCGGACAGCTATAATTCACCCCTCCACTTT
CDR3aa: CATRPDSYNSPLHF

d_gene: TRBD1
j_gene: TRBJ2-5
len: 16
v_gene: TRBV5-6
abundance: few
CDR3nt: TGTGCCAGCAGTGCGGGACAGGGGGGGGCGTGGGAGACCCAGTACTTC
CDR3aa: CASSAGQGGAWETQYF

d_gene: .
j_gene: TRBJ2-2
len: 12
v_gene: TRBV28
abundance: many
CDR3nt: TGTGCCAGCACCATACCGAGTGGGGAGCTGTTTTTT
CDR3aa: CASTIPSGELFF

d_gene: .
j_gene: TRBJ1-2
len: 15
v_gene: TRBV7-9
abundance: many
CDR3nt: TGTGCCAGCAGCTTAGACCCTCCCTTAAACTATGGCTACACCTTC
CDR3aa: CASSLDPPLNYGYTF

d_gene: .
j_gene: TRBJ1-4
len: 15
v_gene: TRBV2
abundance: few
CDR3nt: TGTGCCAGCAGTGAAATCCCGGGGGCGGGTGAAAAACTGTTTTTT
CDR3aa: CASSEIPGAGEKLFF

d_gene: TRBD2
j_gene: TRBJ2-5
len: 15
v_gene: TRBV28
abundance: few
CDR3nt: TGTGCCAGCAGTCCTCGTCGGGGGGGCGGCGAGACCCAGTACTTC
CDR3aa: CASSPRRGGGETQYF

d_gene: .
j_gene: TRBJ2-3
len: 14
v_gene: TRBV11-1
abundance: many
CDR3nt: TGTGCCAGCAGCCCAAGGACAGGCACAGATACGCAGTATTTT
CDR3aa: CASSPRTGTDTQYF

d_gene: TRBD1
j_gene: TRBJ2-1
len: 15
v_gene: TRBV28
abundance: many
CDR3nt: TGTGCCAGCAGTACGGGACAGGGGTCCTACAATGAGCAGTTCTTC
CDR3aa: CASSTGQGSYNEQFF

d_gene: TRBD2
j_gene: TRBJ2-5
len: 16
v_gene: TRBV7-2
abundance: many
CDR3nt: TGTGCCAGCAGCTTACGGACTAGCGGGTACCAAGAGACCCAGTACTTC
CDR3aa: CASSLRTSGYQETQYF

d_gene: TRBD2
j_gene: TRBJ2-3
len: 19
v_gene: TRBV7-2
abundance: many
CDR3nt: TGTGCCAGCAGCTTAGGGAAGACTAGCGGGGGGGCCCGGGCAGATACGCAGTATTTT
CDR3aa: CASSLGKTSGGARADTQYF

d_gene: TRBD2
j_gene: TRBJ2-2
len: 14
v_gene: TRBV2
abundance: few
CDR3nt: TGTGCCAGCAGTGTTTTGGGGGGGACCGGGGAGCTGTTTTTT
CDR3aa: CASSVLGGTGELFF

d_gene: .
j_gene: TRBJ1-4
len: 13
v_gene: TRBV14
abundance: few
CDR3nt: TGTGCCAGCAGCCAATCTGCCAATGAAAAACTGTTTTTT
CDR3aa: CASSQSANEKLFF

d_gene: .
j_gene: TRBJ1-2
len: 13
v_gene: TRBV28
abundance: many
CDR3nt: TGTGCCAGCAGTTTAAGGCAGACGTATGGCTACACCTTC
CDR3aa: CASSLRQTYGYTF

d_gene: TRBD1
j_gene: TRBJ1-2
len: 12
v_gene: TRBV19
abundance: many
CDR3nt: TGTGCCAGTAGTATAAGACAGGGAGGCTACACCTTC
CDR3aa: CASSIRQGGYTF

d_gene: .
j_gene: TRBJ1-5
len: 15
v_gene: TRBV7-2
abundance: many
CDR3nt: TGTGCCAGCAGCTCGCGACAGGTTAGCAATCAGCCCCAGCATTTT
CDR3aa: CASSSRQVSNQPQHF

d_gene: .
j_gene: TRBJ1-1
len: 14
v_gene: TRBV19
abundance: .
CDR3nt: TGTGCCAGTAGTATAACAGGTAAATCCACTGAAGCTTTCTTT
CDR3aa: CASSITGKSTEAFF

d_gene: .
j_gene: TRBJ2-6
len: 15
v_gene: TRBV10-3
abundance: many
CDR3nt: TGTGCCATCAGGCATGACTTCTCTGGGGCCAACGTCCTGACTTTC
CDR3aa: CAIRHDFSGANVLTF

d_gene: TRBD2
j_gene: TRBJ2-3
len: 15
v_gene: TRBV4-1
abundance: many
CDR3nt: TGCGCCAGCAGCCCTAGCGGGTATAGCACAGATACGCAGTATTTT
CDR3aa: CASSPSGYSTDTQYF

d_gene: .
j_gene: TRBJ2-7
len: 12
v_gene: TRBV7-2
abundance: many
CDR3nt: TGTGCCAGCAGCCCCACCCGACCAGAGCAGTACTTC
CDR3aa: CASSPTRPEQYF

d_gene: .
j_gene: TRBJ2-7
len: 14
v_gene: TRBV5-6
abundance: .
CDR3nt: TGTGCCAGCAGCTTATATGGGGGGTCCTACGAGCAGTACTTC
CDR3aa: CASSLYGGSYEQYF

d_gene: TRBD1
j_gene: TRBJ2-1
len: 15
v_gene: TRBV18
abundance: .
CDR3nt: TGTGCCAGCTCACCGGGACAGGGTGTCTACAATGAGCAGTTCTTC
CDR3aa: CASSPGQGVYNEQFF

d_gene: .
j_gene: TRBJ1-1
len: 15
v_gene: TRBV7-2
abundance: many
CDR3nt: TGTGCCAGCAGCTTAGGCAGCGGTCTACACTCCGAAGCTTTCTTT
CDR3aa: CASSLGSGLHSEAFF

d_gene: .
j_gene: TRBJ2-1
len: 14
v_gene: TRBV6-2/TRBV6-3
abundance: many
CDR3nt: TGTGCCAGCCACCGATCAGGGTTACACAATGAGCAGTTCTTC
CDR3aa: CASHRSGLHNEQFF

d_gene: TRBD1
j_gene: TRBJ1-1
len: 15
v_gene: TRBV5-1
abundance: .
CDR3nt: TGCGCCAGCAGGGCCGGGACAGCTCCAAACACTGAAGCTTTCTTT
CDR3aa: CASRAGTAPNTEAFF

d_gene: .
j_gene: TRBJ2-4
len: 18
v_gene: TRBV7-2
abundance: many
CDR3nt: TGTGCCAGCAGCTCCGGCCAAGGACAGACACTAGCCAAAAACATTCAGTACTTC
CDR3aa: CASSSGQGQTLAKNIQYF

d_gene: .
j_gene: TRBJ2-3
len: 15
v_gene: TRBV7-8
abundance: many
CDR3nt: TGTGCCAGCAGCCCTCCGACGGGGGGCACAGATACGCAGTATTTT
CDR3aa: CASSPPTGGTDTQYF

d_gene: .
j_gene: TRBJ2-7
len: 12
v_gene: TRBV28
abundance: .
CDR3nt: TGTGCCAGCGTGTCCAATCCCTACGAGCAGTACTTC
CDR3aa: CASVSNPYEQYF

d_gene: .
j_gene: TRBJ2-7
len: 14
v_gene: TRBV2
abundance: few
CDR3nt: TGTGCCAGCAACGAGGGGGGGCGGACTCTCGAGCAGTACTTC
CDR3aa: CASNEGGRTLEQYF

d_gene: TRBD2
j_gene: TRBJ2-7
len: 17
v_gene: TRBV7-2
abundance: many
CDR3nt: TGTGCCAGCAGCCTCGGACTAGCGGGAGGGCCAATGGGCGAGCAGTACTTC
CDR3aa: CASSLGLAGGPMGEQYF

d_gene: .
j_gene: TRBJ2-1
len: 19
v_gene: TRBV6-2/TRBV6-3
abundance: .
CDR3nt: TGTGCCAGCAGACCCATCACTCCGAGCCGGGTCGCGAGGGGGGATGAGCAGTTCTTC
CDR3aa: CASRPITPSRVARGDEQFF

d_gene: .
j_gene: TRBJ1-2
len: 11
v_gene: TRBV6-2/TRBV6-3
abundance: many
CDR3nt: TGTGCCAGCAGTTACGATTATGGCTACACCTTC
CDR3aa: CASSYDYGYTF